These 31 T cell receptor beta chains were all obtained from the same sample, sequenced in a study of blood T cells in healthy people across ages. Primers used in a second PCR of about 7 to 12 cycles were a sample-barcoded 5' primer and a J-beta primer mix. TCRdb passed the 5' RACE reads through MiXCR, listing each CDR3 protein once. This sample has some 1.1 million distinct CDR3 sequences, with 35% to 45% found just once. Sequencing was carried out using blood. The receptor set was obtained from a man aged 18 to 29 in good health.

The chain combines TRBV2 with TRBJ2-5; D is undetermined. Germline CDR1 is SNHLY and CDR2 is FYNNEI. The CDR3 is made up of 14 amino acids. The V end lost 7 bases, the J end lost 3 bases, and 15 bases lay between the germline ends. For the CDR3, the DNA is TGTGCCAGCATCCCAGGACGCGATAAAGAGACCCAGTACTTC. Amino acids: CASIPGRDKETQYF.

Many counts were recorded for this clonotype. The genes are TRBV12-3 or TRBV12-4 and TRBJ1-2; possibly TRBD1 for D (6 bases). The V gene lost 5 bases and the J gene lost 4 bases, with 11 bases spanning the gap. The CDR3 sequence is 13 residues long. CDR3 sequence (DNA): TGTGCCAGCAGTCCCGGACAGATCTATGGCTACACCTTC. It translates to CASSPGQIYGYTF.

This clonotype showed up many times. J is TRBJ2-3 and V is TRBV20-1, with D uncertain. Germline V gene sequence: CDR1 DFQATT, CDR2 SNEGSKA (reference sequence). This CDR3 is 14 amino acids long. Between the trimmed V and J ends, which lost 0 bases and 1 base, there was a span of 8 bases. The chain's CDR3 is CSARDPVRTDTQYF. The CDR3 bases are TGCAGTGCTAGAGATCCGGTACGCACAGATACGCAGTATTTT.

This clonotype was detected many times. J is TRBJ1-2 and V is TRBV9, with D perhaps TRBD1 (5 bases). The CDR3 loop spans 13 amino acids. The V and J ends lost 3 bases and 10 bases respectively, with 16 bases between them. Germline V gene sequence: CDR1 SGDLS, CDR2 YYNGEE. The CDR3 DNA sequence: TGTGCCAGCAGCGCCGGGACCCAGATCGTCTACACCTTC. Protein product: CASSAGTQIVYTF. Based on the CDR3 plus reference TRBV9 and TRBJ1-2, the full variable domain is DSGVTQTPKHLITATGQRVTLRCSPRSGDLSVYWYQQSLDQGLQFLIQYYNGEERAKGNILERFSAQQFPDLHSELNLSSLELGDSALYFCASSAGTQIVYTFGSGTRLTVV.

The genes are TRBV5-1 and TRBJ2-3, with TRBD1 matching over 10 bases. The J segment lost 1 base and the V segment lost 1 base, leaving 9 bases of the junction unmatched. This CDR3 is built from 18 residues. The V gene's germline CDR1 is SGHRS and CDR2 YFSETQ. The CDR3 nucleotides read TGCGCCAGCAGCTTGTCTCCTACGGGGACAGGGGGCACAGATACGCAGTATTTT. Its protein product is CASSLSPTGTGGTDTQYF. The entire variable domain, with the rest obtained from reference TRBV5-1 and TRBJ2-3, is as follows: KAGVTQTPRYLIKTRGQQVTLSCSPISGHRSVSWYQQTPGQGLQFLFEYFSETQRNKGNFPGRFSGRQFSNSRSEMNVSTLELGDSALYLCASSLSPTGTGGTDTQYFGPGTRLTVL.

In this sample, this clonotype turned up a few times. The rearrangement links TRBV7-6 to TRBJ2-3, with a possible D match to TRBD2 (5 bases). The CDR3 length is 15 residues. Looked up from germline, CDR1 is SGHVS and CDR2 is FNYEAQ. V was trimmed by 3 bases and J by 4 bases, leaving 14 bases between them. The CDR3 loop reads CASSFGRGLADTQYF. CDR3 DNA: TGTGCCAGCAGCTTCGGTCGGGGTTTGGCAGATACGCAGTATTTT.

The J gene is TRBJ2-3, the V gene TRBV3-1; D unclear. Germline values: CDR1 LGHDT, CDR2 YNNKEL (reference sequence). This CDR3 comprises 12 residues. V dropped 5 bases and J dropped 4 bases, with 7 bases sitting between them. The CDR3 DNA sequence: TGTGCCAGCAGCACAGTCCCAGATACGCAGTATTTT. Protein sequence: CASSTVPDTQYF.

This clonotype was observed a handful of times. The CDR3 sequence is CASSLRVVETQYF. In nucleotides, the CDR3 is TGCGCCAGCAGCTTGCGGGTGGTAGAGACCCAGTACTTC. J is TRBJ2-5 and V is TRBV5-1, with D uncertain. This CDR3 spans 13 amino acids. CDR1 SGHRS and CDR2 YFSETQ come from the germline V gene. Trimming removed 1 base at V and 4 bases at J, with 8 bases between.

The chain links TRBV10-3 to TRBJ2-5; D ambiguous. CDR3 size: 14 residues. V was pared by 0 bases and J by 1 base, with 6 bases between. Per germline, CDR1 ENHRY and CDR2 SYGVKD. CDR3 nucleotide sequence: TGTGCCATCAGTGAGTCGGCTCCCCAAGAGACCCAGTACTTC. Its protein is CAISESAPQETQYF.

The chain employs TRBV28 and TRBJ1-1; weak D call: TRBD1 (5 bases). This CDR3 is 15 amino acids long. Germline CDR1 reads MDHEN; CDR2 reads SYDVKM. Trimming removed 2 bases at V and 1 base at J, with 11 bases between. CDR3 DNA sequence: TGTGCCAGCAGTTTAGTCGGGGCGACGAACACTGAAGCTTTCTTT. It encodes CASSLVGATNTEAFF.

The chain couples TRBV28 to TRBJ2-1; 7 bases are shared with TRBD1. The CDR3 extends over 16 amino acids. V lost 3 bases, J lost 7 bases, and 12 bases stayed unmatched. CDR1 and CDR2 (germline): MDHEN, SYDVKM. The CDR3: CASSFPGTVLGNEQFF. CDR3 DNA sequence: TGTGCCAGCAGTTTTCCAGGGACAGTTCTTGGGAATGAGCAGTTCTTC.

The V call is TRBV6-1, the J call TRBJ1-2; 10 nucleotides agree with TRBD1. The V gene end was trimmed by 1 base and the J gene end by 3 bases; junction bases not matched to a gene: 8. The CDR3 is 17 amino acids. Germline V gene lookup returns CDR1 MNHNS and CDR2 SASEGT. The CDR3 protein is CASSEEGQGFFHYGYTF. Here the CDR3 DNA reads TGTGCCAGCAGTGAAGAGGGACAGGGGTTTTTTCACTATGGCTACACCTTC.

This clonotype was seen ten or more times. The chain recombines TRBV12-3 or TRBV12-4 with TRBJ1-2; D gene unclear. The CDR3 has 14 residues. The ends were cut back, 1 base at V and 4 bases at J, with 10 bases in the middle. This CDR3 is CASSLGGIGYGYTF. The CDR3 DNA reads as TGTGCCAGCAGTTTAGGGGGTATCGGCTATGGCTACACCTTC.

DNA of the CDR3: TGTGCCAGCAGCTCTTCTAGCGAACCACTACAAGAGACCCAGTACTTC. Protein: CASSSSSEPLQETQYF. This rearrangement joins TRBV13 to TRBJ2-5; D is perhaps TRBD2 (6 bases). CDR1 and CDR2 (germline): PRHDT, FYEKMQ (reference sequence). Trimming took off 4 bases at V and 2 bases at J, with 17 bases between the two ends. The CDR3 totals 16 residues. The full variable domain, its missing parts supplied by reference TRBV13 and TRBJ2-5, is AAGVIQSPRHLIKEKRETATLKCYPIPRHDTVYWYQQGPGQDPQFLISFYEKMQSDKGSIPDRFSAQQFSDYHSELNMSSLELGDSALYFCASSSSSEPLQETQYFGPGTRLLVL.

There are a few counts of this clonotype. The rearrangement uses TRBV4-3 and TRBJ2-7, with TRBD1 identical over 10 bases. This CDR3 is built from 14 residues. Germline V gives CDR1 LGHNA, CDR2 YSLEER. V shed 2 bases and J 6 bases; nucleotides not matched to a gene: 4. This CDR3 reads CASSQRQGAIEQYF. The CDR3 DNA reads as TGCGCCAGCAGCCAAAGACAGGGGGCGATCGAGCAGTACTTC.

V usage is TRBV5-1 and J usage is TRBJ1-1, with TRBD1 matching over 7 bases. Germline values: CDR1 SGHRS, CDR2 YFSETQ. This CDR3 contains 13 residues. After removal of 4 bases from V and 5 bases from J, the junction contained 5 bases not matched to a gene. CDR3 DNA: TGCGCCAGCAGCCAGGGGGGGATGACTGAAGCTTTCTTT. Its protein product is CASSQGGMTEAFF.

The V and J genes are TRBV19 and TRBJ1-6, with D uncertain. Per the germline V gene, CDR1 is LNHDA and CDR2 is SQIVND (reference sequence). This CDR3 is built from 11 residues. V gave up 4 bases and J gave up 10 bases, with 5 bases separating them. The CDR3 loop reads CASSTGSPLHF. The CDR3 DNA sequence: TGTGCCAGTAGTACCGGCTCACCCCTCCACTTT.

This clonotype has only a few counts. V gene TRBV7-9 combines with J gene TRBJ1-4, with a possible D match to TRBD1 (6 bases). With 2 bases removed from V and 3 bases from J, the gap between germline ends came to 13 bases. Germline V gene data show CDR1 as SEHNR and CDR2 as FQNEAQ (reference sequence). This CDR3 comprises 16 residues. Written as DNA, the CDR3 is TGTGCCAGCAGCTTAACAGGGTTAACCTCTAATGAAAAACTGTTTTTT. This gives the protein CASSLTGLTSNEKLFF.

The V and J genes are TRBV7-2 and TRBJ1-2, with D maybe TRBD1 (6 bases). Germline V CDR1 and CDR2: SGHTA, FQGNSA. The CDR3 length is 13 residues. The ends were cut back, 4 bases at V and 5 bases at J, with 11 bases in the middle. The CDR3 DNA follows: TGTGCCAGCAGCTACGGACAGCTGTATGGCTACACCTTC. Translating gives CASSYGQLYGYTF.

This chain joins TRBV6-6 and TRBJ2-3, with D unclear. Trimming removed 6 bases from V and 1 base from J, with 11 bases in between. This CDR3 is 14 amino acids long. Germline V gene data show CDR1 as MNHNY and CDR2 as SVGAGI (reference sequence). CDR3 sequence reads: CASRGIEGTDTQYF. The CDR3 DNA reads TGTGCCAGCAGGGGCATAGAAGGCACAGATACGCAGTATTTT.

This chain links TRBV20-1 with TRBJ1-1; no clear D. V lost 2 bases and J 1 base, leaving 11 bases between the germline ends. CDR3 length: 14 amino acids. Germline lookup yields CDR1 DFQATT and CDR2 SNEGSKA (reference sequence). The CDR3 DNA sequence: TGCAGTGCTAGACATAAGGCGGGGAACACTGAAGCTTTCTTT. Protein sequence: CSARHKAGNTEAFF.

This clonotype has ten or more counts. V is TRBV4-2 and J is TRBJ2-7; 7 bases line up with TRBD2. The junction had 2 bases not matched to a gene; V was cut back by 3 bases and J by 0 bases. The germline V gene encodes CDR1 LGHNA and CDR2 YNFKEQ. This CDR3 is 14 amino acids long. CDR3 protein: CASSQGGSSYEQYF. CDR3 nucleotides: TGTGCCAGCAGCCAGGGGGGGAGCTCCTACGAGCAGTACTTC.

This clonotype was seen a few times. The V and J genes are TRBV4-3 and TRBJ2-1; 9 bases match TRBD1. The J segment lost 1 base and the V segment lost 0 bases, leaving 13 bases of the junction unmatched. This CDR3 spans 20 amino acids. The germline V gene encodes CDR1 LGHNA and CDR2 YSLEER. The CDR3 loop reads CASSQDPPWGQGYSYNEQFF. CDR3 in DNA: TGCGCCAGCAGCCAAGACCCCCCGTGGGGACAGGGTTATTCCTACAATGAGCAGTTCTTC.

This clonotype was counted a few times. This sequence may be a read error, since a much larger clone differs from it by one base. J is TRBJ1-1 and V is TRBV6-2 or TRBV6-3, with D maybe TRBD1 (6 bases). CDR3 size: 13 residues. The V gene's germline CDR1 is MNHEY and CDR2 SVGEGT. Trimming took 7 bases from V and 5 from J, leaving 14 bases between them. The CDR3 DNA reads as TGTGCCAGCACCCGGAACAGGGTTACTGAAGCTTTCTTT. This codes for CASTRNRVTEAFF.

This clonotype was seen a handful of times. The chain has TRBV12-5 and TRBJ2-3; no clear D. Trimming cost V 3 bases and J 0 bases, with 1 base left between them. Per germline, CDR1 LGHNT and CDR2 FRNRAP. The CDR3 runs to 12 residues. The CDR3 DNA is TGTGCTAGTGGTTTTAGCACAGATACGCAGTATTTT. Translated, it gives CASGFSTDTQYF.

J is TRBJ1-5 and V is TRBV25-1; the D gene is possibly TRBD1 (5 bases). V dropped 3 bases and J dropped 0 bases, with 9 bases sitting between them. Germline V gene data show CDR1 as MGHDK and CDR2 as SYGVNS. The CDR3 runs 15 residues. The DNA for the CDR3 is TGTGCCAGCAGTGATGCAGGGAGTAGCAATCAGCCCCAGCATTTT. Amino acids: CASSDAGSSNQPQHF.

CDR3 sequence: CASSVPTGWNEQFF. CDR3 sequence (DNA): TGTGCCAGCAGTGTCCCGACAGGGTGGAATGAGCAGTTCTTC. This chain links TRBV6-1 with TRBJ2-1; 7 positions match TRBD1. This CDR3 has 14 residues. Germline V CDR1 and CDR2: MNHNS, SASEGT. Trimming took 4 bases from V and 7 from J; bases not matched to a gene: 7.

There are a few counts of this clonotype. The chain links TRBV12-5 to TRBJ2-1; the D gene is possibly TRBD2 (5 bases). CDR1 LGHNT and CDR2 FRNRAP come from the germline V gene. The germline V and J ends were trimmed by 6 bases and 6 bases, with 18 bases remaining between them. The CDR3 length is 15 residues. In DNA form, the CDR3 reads TGTGCTAGTGGCGGGGAACTTCGGGTTATCAATGAGCAGTTCTTC. As protein: CASGGELRVINEQFF.

This rearrangement joins TRBV28 to TRBJ1-5; 8 bases line up with TRBD1. Germline V gene sequence: CDR1 MDHEN, CDR2 SYDVKM. V trimming: 3 bases; J trimming: 10 bases; junction bases outside the gene matches: 11. The CDR3 is made up of 15 amino acids. The CDR3 sequence is CASSFRQGTSAPQHF. In nucleotides, the CDR3 is TGTGCCAGCAGTTTCCGACAGGGGACATCAGCTCCCCAGCATTTT.

The J gene is TRBJ2-7, the V gene TRBV20-1; D is unresolved. V was shortened by 3 bases and J by 3 bases, with 12 bases between the two germline ends. CDR3 length equals 13 residues. Germline-derived CDR1 and CDR2 are DFQATT and SNEGSKA (reference sequence). The CDR3 is CSARVLLSYEQYF. The CDR3 DNA reads TGCAGTGCTAGGGTTTTGCTGAGCTACGAGCAGTACTTC.

Regarding this clonotype: A much larger clonotype is one base distant, so this may be a read error. V is TRBV11-1 and J is TRBJ2-1; TRBD2 agrees at 10 bases. The CDR3 runs to 16 residues. Germline CDR1 is SGHAT and CDR2 is FQDESV (reference sequence). CDR3: CANSPRTSGLYNEQFF. In DNA, the CDR3 is TGTGCCAACAGCCCCCGGACTAGCGGCCTTTACAATGAGCAGTTCTTC.